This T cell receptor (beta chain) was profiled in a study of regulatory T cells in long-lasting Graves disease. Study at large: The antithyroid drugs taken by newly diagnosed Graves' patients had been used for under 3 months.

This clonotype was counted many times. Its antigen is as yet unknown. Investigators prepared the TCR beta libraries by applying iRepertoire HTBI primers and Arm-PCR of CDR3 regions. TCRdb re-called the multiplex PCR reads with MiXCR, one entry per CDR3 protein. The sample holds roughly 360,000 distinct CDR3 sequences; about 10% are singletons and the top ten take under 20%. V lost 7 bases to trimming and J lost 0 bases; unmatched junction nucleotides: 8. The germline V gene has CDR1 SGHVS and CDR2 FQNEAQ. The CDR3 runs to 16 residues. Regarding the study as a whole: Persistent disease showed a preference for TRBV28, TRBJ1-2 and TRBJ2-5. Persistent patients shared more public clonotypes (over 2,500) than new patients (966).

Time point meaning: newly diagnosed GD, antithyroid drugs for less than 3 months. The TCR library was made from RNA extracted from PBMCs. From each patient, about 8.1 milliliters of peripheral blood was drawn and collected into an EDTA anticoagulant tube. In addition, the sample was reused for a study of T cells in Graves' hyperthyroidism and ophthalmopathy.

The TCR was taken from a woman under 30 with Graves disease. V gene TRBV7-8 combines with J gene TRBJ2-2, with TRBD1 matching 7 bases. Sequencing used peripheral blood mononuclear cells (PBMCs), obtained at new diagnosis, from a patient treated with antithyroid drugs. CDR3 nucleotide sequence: TGTGCCAGCACCCCCCGACAGGGACCGAACACCGGGGAGCTGTTTTTT. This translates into CASTPRQGPNTGELFF.